The 19 T cell receptor beta chains presented below share a single source sample, sequenced in a study of human T cells and chemical hapten exposure. Time point: patch test 1, 2 weeks after DPC sensitization. Treatment indicated: therapeutic diphenylcyclopropenone sensitization with weekly scalp DPC. Using its own MiXCR run on the RACE reads, TCRdb lists one record per CDR3 protein. The sample lists some 400,000 distinct CDR3 sequences, around 4.8% occurring once. The sequenced sample was whole blood, obtained in connection with sensitization to the hapten diphenylcyclopropenone (DPC). The receptors come from a woman in her fifties or sixties with alopecia areata. Some clones in this sample may be carry-over from other donors' samples.

The rearrangement joins TRBV12-3 or TRBV12-4 to TRBJ2-5, with no clear D. V was trimmed by 6 bases and J by 0 bases, leaving 11 bases between them. This CDR3 has 14 amino acids. The CDR3, as DNA: TGTGCCAGCAGACCTCTGGGGTACCAAGAGACCCAGTACTTC. It is translated as CASRPLGYQETQYF.

This chain uses TRBV5-5 with TRBJ1-5; D not certain. In germline, CDR1 is SGHKS, CDR2 YYEKEE (reference sequence). V was pared by 4 bases and J by 0 bases, with 8 bases between. The CDR3 is 14 residues long. For the CDR3, the DNA is TGTGCCAGCAGCCGAGAGCATAGCAATCAGCCCCAGCATTTT. It translates to CASSREHSNQPQHF.

The sample holds a few counts of this clonotype. The chain carries TRBV18 and TRBJ2-2, with D hard to call. V lost 1 base and J 4 bases, leaving 4 bases between the germline ends. CDR3 length: 13 residues. Per the germline V gene, CDR1 is KGHSH and CDR2 is LQKENI. CDR3 nucleotides: TGTGCCAGCTCACCACAGGCCACCGGGGAGCTGTTTTTT. It specifies CASSPQATGELFF.

The chain couples TRBV5-4 to TRBJ2-7; 8 positions agree with TRBD1. J gave up 4 bases and V 0 bases, and 3 bases lay outside the gene matches. Germline V lookup: CDR1 SGHNT, CDR2 YYREEE (reference sequence). CDR3 length: 14 amino acids. Here the CDR3 DNA reads TGTGCCAGCAGCTTGGGGACAGGGATGTACGAGCAGTACTTC. This codes for CASSLGTGMYEQYF. Together with reference TRBV5-4 and TRBJ2-7, the CDR3 gives the full variable domain: ETGVTQSPTHLIKTRGQQVTLRCSSQSGHNTVSWYQQALGQGPQFIFQYYREEENGRGNFPPRFSGLQFPNYSSELNVNALELDDSALYLCASSLGTGMYEQYFGPGTRLTVT.

This clonotype was counted many times. V usage is TRBV11-2 and J usage is TRBJ1-4; 10 bases are shared with TRBD1. Germline CDR1 and CDR2: SGHAT and FQNNGV. This CDR3 is 14 amino acids long. Germline trimming cut 4 bases from V and 7 bases from J; bases unmatched to any gene: 3. The CDR3 loop is CASSWDRGGEKLFF. CDR3 DNA: TGTGCCAGCAGCTGGGACAGGGGAGGTGAAAAACTGTTTTTT. Full variable domain (rest looked up from reference TRBV11-2 and TRBJ1-4): EAGVAQSPRYKIIEKRQSVAFWCNPISGHATLYWYQQILGQGPKLLIQFQNNGVVDDSQLPKDRFSAERLKGVDSTLKIQPAKLEDSAVYLCASSWDRGGEKLFFGSGTQLSVL.

The chain links TRBV4-3 to TRBJ1-1, with D hard to call. The CDR3 runs to 13 residues. The germline CDR1 and CDR2 sequences are LGHNA and YSLEER. V was clipped by 5 bases and J by 2 bases, with 9 bases between them. The CDR3 region has the DNA TGCGCCAGCAGCAGAAACTCCAACACTGAAGCTTTCTTT. This codes for CASSRNSNTEAFF.

The chain employs TRBV28 and TRBJ2-1, with 7 bases that match TRBD1. V shed 4 bases and J 6 bases; nucleotides not matched to a gene: 6. Germline CDR1 is MDHEN and CDR2 is SYDVKM. This CDR3 is built from 14 residues. CDR3 region: CASSSPTGSNEQFF. The CDR3, as DNA: TGTGCCAGCAGTTCCCCGACAGGGAGCAATGAGCAGTTCTTC.

The V gene is TRBV6-1, the J gene TRBJ2-7; 8 positions match TRBD2. With V trimmed by 6 bases and J by 5 bases, 9 bases remained unmatched. The CDR3 runs 14 residues. The germline CDR1 and CDR2 sequences are MNHNS and SASEGT. CDR3: CASRIAGMGHEQYF. The CDR3 coding sequence is TGTGCCAGCAGAATAGCGGGGATGGGACACGAGCAGTACTTC.

The table lists this clonotype with many counts. This chain joins TRBV9 and TRBJ1-2; D gene uncertain. The CDR3 loop spans 15 amino acids. V was cut by 0 bases and J by 4 bases, with 13 bases left in between. CDR1 SGDLS and CDR2 YYNGEE come from the germline V gene. The CDR3 bases are TGTGCCAGCAGCGTAGAAGGCAGTTCGCTCTATGGCTACACCTTC. Its protein is CASSVEGSSLYGYTF.

The chain employs TRBV3-1 and TRBJ2-3; the D gene is possibly TRBD2 (5 bases). Germline-derived CDR1 and CDR2 are LGHDT and YNNKEL (reference sequence). The CDR3 runs 17 residues. V lost 0 bases, J lost 2 bases, and 15 bases lay in between. The CDR3 sequence: CASSQDPLGQPTDTQYF. CDR3 nucleotide sequence: TGTGCCAGCAGCCAAGACCCACTAGGCCAACCCACAGATACGCAGTATTTT.

The chain couples TRBV20-1 to TRBJ2-3, with TRBD2 matching over 8 bases. The germline gives CDR1 DFQATT, CDR2 SNEGSKA (reference sequence). CDR3 length: 17 amino acids. Trimming cost V 0 bases and J 2 bases; bases outside gene matches: 10. This CDR3 is CSARDLRTGGSTDTQYF. In nucleotides, the CDR3 is TGCAGTGCTAGAGATCTCCGTACGGGAGGGTCCACAGATACGCAGTATTTT.

This clonotype came up many times. The J gene is TRBJ1-2, the V gene TRBV5-1; D unresolved. This CDR3 is 15 amino acids long. Trimming pared 5 bases from V and 3 bases from J, leaving 17 bases between. The germline V gene has CDR1 SGHRS and CDR2 YFSETQ. Here the CDR3 reads CASSPAGELHYGYTF. As DNA, the CDR3 is TGCGCCAGCAGTCCGGCGGGAGAGCTACACTATGGCTACACCTTC. Full variable domain (remainder filled in from reference TRBV5-1 and TRBJ1-2): KAGVTQTPRYLIKTRGQQVTLSCSPISGHRSVSWYQQTPGQGLQFLFEYFSETQRNKGNFPGRFSGRQFSNSRSEMNVSTLELGDSALYLCASSPAGELHYGYTFGSGTRLTVV.

This clonotype was detected ten times or more. This rearrangement joins TRBV12-3 or TRBV12-4 to TRBJ1-4, with 9 bases fitting TRBD1. This CDR3 has 15 residues. The junction had 9 bases not matched to a gene; V was cut back by 1 base and J by 12 bases. The CDR3 protein is CASSLGGTGRTELFF. CDR3 bases: TGTGCCAGCAGTTTAGGAGGGACAGGGAGGACAGAACTGTTTTTT.

The chain recombines TRBV7-2 with TRBJ1-1; TRBD1 is a possible D gene (6 bases). V shed 5 bases and J shed 10 bases, with 17 bases lying between them. Germline V gene data show CDR1 as SGHTA and CDR2 as FQGNSA. This CDR3 is built from 13 residues. The CDR3 here is CASSLSWGGGAFF. The CDR3 DNA reads TGTGCCAGCAGCCTCTCCTGGGGAGGGGGAGCTTTCTTT.

This clonotype appeared many times. J is TRBJ1-6 and V is TRBV18; 7 bases are shared with TRBD1. This CDR3 region has 16 residues. V lost 3 bases to trimming and J lost 7 bases; unmatched junction nucleotides: 9. Germline CDR1 is KGHSH and CDR2 is LQKENI. The CDR3 here is CASSPTGAGGNSPLHF. The CDR3 nucleotides are TGTGCCAGCTCACCTACCGGGGCAGGGGGGAATTCACCCCTCCACTTT.

In its sample, this clonotype was seen a few times. The chain couples TRBV29-1 to TRBJ2-7; unclear D gene. This CDR3 has 13 amino acids. With 3 bases removed from V and 3 bases from J, the gap between germline ends came to 12 bases. Germline values: CDR1 SQVTM, CDR2 ANQGSEA. The CDR3: CSVDFGVSYEQYF. Here the CDR3 DNA reads TGCAGCGTTGATTTTGGGGTTAGCTACGAGCAGTACTTC.

This clonotype came up many times. The chain recombines TRBV28 with TRBJ1-5; D unclear. CDR1 is MDHEN and CDR2 is SYDVKM in the germline V gene. The ends were cut back, 3 bases at V and 1 base at J, with 7 bases in the middle. The CDR3 is 14 residues long. Written as DNA, the CDR3 is TGTGCCAGCAGTTTTGGTTTGAGCAATCAGCCCCAGCATTTT. Protein sequence: CASSFGLSNQPQHF. The full variable domain, completed using reference TRBV28 and TRBJ1-5, is DVKVTQSSRYLVKRTGEKVFLECVQDMDHENMFWYRQDPGLGLRLIYFSYDVKMKEKGDIPEGYSVSREKKERFSLILESASTNQTSMYLCASSFGLSNQPQHFGDGTRLSIL.

The chain carries TRBV9 and TRBJ2-1, with 16 bases matching TRBD2. Germline loops: CDR1 SGDLS, CDR2 YYNGEE. Germline trimming cut 4 bases from V and 10 bases from J; bases unmatched to any gene: 11. The CDR3 is made up of 17 amino acids. The CDR3 sequence: CASSHGTSGRAGREQFF. CDR3 coding DNA: TGTGCCAGCAGCCATGGGACTAGCGGGAGGGCCGGTCGGGAGCAGTTCTTC.

This clonotype was counted at least ten times. V is TRBV7-3 and J is TRBJ2-3, with 11 bases aligning to TRBD2. In germline, CDR1 is SGHTA, CDR2 FQGTGA. The CDR3 extends over 18 amino acids. V lost 4 bases, J lost 3 bases, and 12 bases stayed unmatched. The CDR3 nucleotides read TGTGCCAGCAGCTCCAGATTCTTTAGCGGGGGGGCGACAGATACGCAGTATTTT. It encodes CASSSRFFSGGATDTQYF.